The 15 T cell receptor beta chains in this list originate from one sample, sequenced in a study of blood T cell repertoires in COVID-19. Clones were sequenced by immunoSEQ multiplex PCR, and TCRdb holds only the in-frame ones, with some missing. Of 43,000 or so clones detected, over 90% appear once; the ten largest clones hold roughly 5.2%. The sample taken for sequencing was peripheral blood. The receptors derive from a human donor in a cohort sampled during active COVID-19.

The chain uses TRBV7-2 and TRBJ2-7; 10 bases map to TRBD2. The CDR3 is 14 residues long. Germline lookup yields CDR1 SGHTA and CDR2 FQGNSA. V was clipped by 8 bases and J by 4 bases; unmatched bases: 8. The CDR3 DNA reads TGTGCCAGCGGCATGCTAGCGGGAGCTTACGAGCAGTACTTC. This gives the protein CASGMLAGAYEQYF. Combining the CDR3 with reference TRBV7-2 and TRBJ2-7 gives the whole variable domain GAGVSQSPSNKVTEKGKDVELRCDPISGHTALYWYRQSLGQGLEFLIYFQGNSAPDKSGLPSDRFSAERTGGSVSTLTIQRTQQEDSAVYLCASGMLAGAYEQYFGPGTRLTVT.

The rearrangement joins TRBV3-1 (or the pseudogene TRBV3-2) to TRBJ2-2; weak D call: TRBD2 (6 bases). Germline V lookup: CDR1 LGHDT, CDR2 YNNKEL (reference sequence). V was pared by 3 bases and J by 8 bases, with 10 bases between. The CDR3 length is 13 residues. CDR3 DNA: TGTGCCAGCAGCCAGACTAGACATGGGGAGCTGTTTTTT. It is translated as CASSQTRHGELFF.

J is TRBJ2-1 and V is TRBV2, with 9 positions matching TRBD2. Germline CDR1 reads SNHLY; CDR2 reads FYNNEI. The length of the CDR3 is 14 residues. The J segment lost 10 bases and the V segment lost 11 bases, leaving 15 bases of the junction unmatched. CDR3 nucleotides: TGTGCCCAGACCAGCGCGGGGGGGCTTTGGGAGCAGTTCTTC. Protein sequence: CAQTSAGGLWEQFF.

The genes are TRBV7-2 and TRBJ1-5; 11 bases fit TRBD1. The CDR3 length is 14 residues. The germline gives CDR1 SGHTA, CDR2 FQGNSA. V trimming: 4 bases; J trimming: 6 bases; junction bases outside the gene matches: 2. CDR3 DNA: TGTGCCAGCAGCTGGACAGGGGGCTCTCAGCCCCAGCATTTT. This sequence encodes CASSWTGGSQPQHF.

The chain is built from TRBV18 and TRBJ1-2; 9 bases are shared with TRBD1. Germline-derived CDR1 and CDR2 are KGHSH and LQKENI. This CDR3 has 15 amino acids. V shed 2 bases, J shed 10 bases, and the junction held 11 bases outside the gene matches. In nucleotides, the CDR3 is TGTGCCAGCTCACCAAACTCCGGCACAGGGGGCTTCTACACCTTC. Amino acid sequence: CASSPNSGTGGFYTF.

This chain connects TRBV2 to TRBJ1-2; D may be TRBD1 (6 bases). V was trimmed by 7 bases and J by 3 bases, leaving 9 bases between them. The CDR3 has 12 amino acids. Germline V gene lookup returns CDR1 SNHLY and CDR2 FYNNEI. The CDR3 loop reads CASNQGYYGYTF. The CDR3 bases are TGTGCCAGCAATCAGGGGTACTATGGCTACACCTTC.

The chain has TRBV28 and TRBJ2-1, with TRBD2 identical over 7 bases. Trimming cost V 2 bases and J 4 bases; bases outside gene matches: 5. The CDR3 has 15 residues. Germline V gives CDR1 MDHEN, CDR2 SYDVKM. The CDR3 reads CASSLAGVVYNEQFF. The CDR3 DNA sequence: TGTGCCAGCAGTTTAGCGGGGGTAGTATACAATGAGCAGTTCTTC.

The V gene is TRBV5-4, the J gene TRBJ2-7, with D uncertain. The CDR3 has 14 residues. V shed 0 bases and J shed 1 base, with 8 bases lying between them. CDR1 is SGHNT, CDR2 YYREEE, per germline (reference sequence). The CDR3 reads CASSLEPGSYEQYF. The CDR3 DNA reads as TGTGCCAGCAGCTTGGAGCCAGGATCCTACGAGCAGTACTTC.

The rearrangement uses TRBV12-3 or TRBV12-4 and TRBJ1-4; D gene unclear. This CDR3 region has 13 residues. V lost 6 bases and J lost 2, with 7 bases in between. The CDR3 DNA reads as TGTGCCAGCAGGTGGCTGACTAATGAAAAACTGTTTTTT. This encodes CASRWLTNEKLFF.

The rearrangement links TRBV7-9 to TRBJ2-1, with D perhaps TRBD2 (5 bases). CDR3 length equals 17 residues. CDR1 SEHNR and CDR2 FQNEAQ come from the germline V gene (reference sequence). Trimming took 7 bases from V and 4 from J, leaving 23 bases between them. The DNA of the CDR3 is TGTGCCAGCAAACTAATGGGGAAGTCGGGGATGTACAATGAGCAGTTCTTC. Amino acid sequence: CASKLMGKSGMYNEQFF.

This chain links TRBV4-3 with TRBJ2-2, with D maybe TRBD2 (5 bases). V lost 1 base to trimming and J lost 1 base, with 10 bases between them. The CDR3 is 16 residues long. CDR1 and CDR2 (germline): LGHNA, YSLEER. CDR3 amino acids: CASSQVVARNTGELFF. CDR3 bases: TGCGCCAGCAGCCAAGTGGTAGCGAGGAACACCGGGGAGCTGTTTTTT.

In nucleotides, the CDR3 is TGTGCCAGCAGCTTAGTAACAGGGGATGGCTACACCTTC. Amino acid sequence: CASSLVTGDGYTF. This chain joins TRBV11-2 and TRBJ1-2; 7 nucleotides match TRBD1. Germline CDR1 is SGHAT and CDR2 is FQNNGV. This CDR3 contains 13 residues. V lost 1 base to trimming and J lost 6 bases; unmatched junction nucleotides: 2.

The chain employs TRBV29-1 and TRBJ2-1; maybe TRBD2 (6 bases). This CDR3 region has 18 residues. Looked up from germline, CDR1 is SQVTM and CDR2 is ANQGSEA. V was trimmed by 3 bases and J by 0 bases, leaving 21 bases between them. As DNA, the CDR3 is TGCAGCGTTGACCCCGGGGTAAAGCGGGTCGACTCCTACAATGAGCAGTTCTTC. This codes for CSVDPGVKRVDSYNEQFF.

This chain connects TRBV21-1 to TRBJ2-5; TRBD1, the table's D call, lacks a check against the DNA. TRBV21-1 is a documented pseudogene. CDR3 length equals 13 residues. The CDR3 sequence: CASSIQYQETQYF. DNA for the CDR3: TGTGCCAGCAGCATCCAGTACCAAGAGACCCAGTACTTC.

This clone was recorded only once. V is TRBV9 and J is TRBJ1-6; D is uncertain. The length of the CDR3 is 14 residues. Germline assignment: CDR1 SGDLS and CDR2 YYNGEE. V was cut by 0 bases and J by 5 bases, with 6 bases left in between. The CDR3 DNA is TGTGCCAGCAGCGTAGCCAGTCATAATTCACCCCTCCACTTT. It yields the protein CASSVASHNSPLHF. The full variable domain, in which reference TRBV9 and TRBJ1-6 provide the parts outside the CDR3, is DSGVTQTPKHLITATGQRVTLRCSPRSGDLSVYWYQQSLDQGLQFLIQYYNGEERAKGNILERFSAQQFPDLHSELNLSSLELGDSALYFCASSVASHNSPLHFGNGTRLTVT.